This T cell receptor beta chain originates from a study of molecular identifiers for immune sequencing clone quantification. Study outcomes and limitations: Investigators reportedly could detect spiked Jurkat TCR RNA from one cell among approximately 970,000 naive cells. The study found clones above 20 RNA copies held over 99% of effector molecules and under 1% in naive cells.

Using a CD8+CD4-CCR7+CD45RA+ phenotype, naive CD8 T cells were sorted. MiXCR, applied by TCRdb to the PCR reads, yields one record per CDR3 protein. The table has just under 650,000 distinct CDR3 sequences, just under 20% seen once. The CDR3 is made up of 13 amino acids. The trim removed 6 bases at V and 4 bases at J, leaving 5 bases unmatched. Germline loops: CDR1 SGHVS, CDR2 FQNEAQ. Comment on this clonotype: The antigen remains unidentified.

This TCR was sampled from a human donor in good health. Some libraries in this study had Jurkat cell RNA spiked in. Sequenced: naive CD8+ T cells from blood, with Jurkat cell RNA spiked in. As for subset: FACS-sorted CD8+CD4-CCR7+CD45RA+ naive T cells. The gene calls are TRBV7-8 and TRBJ2-5, with TRBD2 matching over 7 bases. The CDR3 DNA is TGTGCCAGCAGGCTCAGCGGGACAGAGACCCAGTACTTC. Amino acid sequence: CASRLSGTETQYF. The variable domain in full, with the rest retrieved from reference TRBV7-8 and TRBJ2-5, is GAGVSQSPRYKVAKRGQDVALRCDPISGHVSLFWYQQALGQGPEFLTYFQNEAQLDKSGLPSDRFFAERPEGSVSTLKIQRTQQEDSAVYLCASRLSGTETQYFGPGTRLLVL.